These 15 T cell receptor beta chains share one sample of origin, sequenced in a study of chemoradiotherapy in HPV16-positive cancers. Method: immunoSEQ multiplex PCR; TCRdb's copy keeps in-frame clones and lacks some. The sample has around 8,800 clones, approximately 70% seen once. The source material was tumor tissue, sampled from a patient who underwent chemoradiotherapy. These receptors all stem from a human donor with HPV-associated anogenital cancer.

This clone counts as medium-sized. V gene TRBV9 combines with J gene TRBJ1-5; no definite D call. Trimming removed 6 bases from V and 0 bases from J, with 13 bases in between. Germline-derived CDR1 and CDR2 are SGDLS and YYNGEE. The CDR3 has 15 amino acids. CDR3 bases: TGTGCCAGCACCGCCGACGGAAATAGCAATCAGCCCCAGCATTTT. Translated, it gives CASTADGNSNQPQHF.

The chain is built from TRBV11-3 and TRBJ2-1; a possible D gene is TRBD2 (6 bases). The CDR3 contains 15 residues. Germline V gene sequence: CDR1 SGHNT, CDR2 YENEEA. Trimming pared 5 bases from V and 5 bases from J, leaving 16 bases between. The DNA of the CDR3 is TGTGCCAGCAGCCCCTTTCCACGGGGGAACAATGAGCAGTTCTTC. Protein sequence: CASSPFPRGNNEQFF.

The CDR3 DNA sequence: TGTGCCAGCAGCTTAGTTCCCGGGAGTACGGATGAGCAGTTCTTC. Amino acids: CASSLVPGSTDEQFF. The gene calls are TRBV5-4 and TRBJ2-1, with D possibly being TRBD2 (6 bases). This CDR3 contains 15 residues. Germline lookup yields CDR1 SGHNT and CDR2 YYREEE (reference sequence). Trimming cost V 2 bases and J 8 bases, with 17 bases left between them.

A single count supports this clone. The chain carries TRBV28 and TRBJ2-4; 8 nucleotides align to TRBD1. This CDR3 has 15 amino acids. V dropped 11 bases and J dropped 1; count of bases not matched to a gene: 10. Germline V gene lookup returns CDR1 MDHEN and CDR2 SYDVKM. DNA of the CDR3: TGTGCCCACCCCTGGCAGGGGGCGGCCAAAAACATTCAGTACTTC. Translated: CAHPWQGAAKNIQYF.

The table lists this clone with a few counts. The chain recombines TRBV2 with TRBJ2-7, with 7 bases that match TRBD1. With 8 bases clipped from V and 0 bases from J, the junction kept 4 bases outside the gene matches. The CDR3 totals 13 residues. Germline V gene lookup returns CDR1 SNHLY and CDR2 FYNNEI. CDR3 sequence: CASSDRTSYEQYF. The CDR3 DNA is TGTGCCAGCTCGGACAGGACCTCCTACGAGCAGTACTTC.

This clone showed up just a few times. The chain couples TRBV4-1 to TRBJ2-4; D remains unclear. The CDR3 is 14 residues long. Germline CDR1 and CDR2: MGHRA and YSYEKL. With 3 bases removed from V and 8 bases from J, the gap between germline ends came to 14 bases. In nucleotides, the CDR3 is TGCGCCAGCAGCCACCGTGACTTAAGGGACATTCAGTACTTC. This encodes CASSHRDLRDIQYF.

V gene TRBV21-1 combines with J gene TRBJ2-7; the listed D gene, TRBD1, was not tested against the DNA. TRBV21-1 is classified as a pseudogene. The CDR3 length is 14 residues. The CDR3, as DNA: TGTGCCAGCAGCGAACGACACCTATCCTACGAGCAGTACTTC. Protein product: CASSERHLSYEQYF.

The V gene is TRBV4-1, the J gene TRBJ1-4; a possible D gene is TRBD1 (5 bases). The CDR3 sequence is 15 residues long. Germline CDR1 is MGHRA and CDR2 is YSYEKL. V was pared by 0 bases and J by 2 bases, with 7 bases between. The CDR3 spells CASSQDGGTNEKLFF. Written as DNA, the CDR3 is TGCGCCAGCAGCCAAGATGGGGGTACTAATGAAAAACTGTTTTTT.

As for this clone: The same CDR3 can be traced to other DNA sequences in this sample. The rearrangement joins TRBV7-3 to TRBJ2-5; D perhaps matches TRBD2 (7 bases). The CDR3 contains 13 residues. Trimming removed 3 bases at V and 5 bases at J, with 10 bases between. CDR1 and CDR2 from the germline V gene are SGHTA and FQGTGA. CDR3 loop: CASSFGGQETQYF. The CDR3 coding sequence is TGTGCCAGCAGCTTCGGGGGGCAGGAGACCCAGTACTTC.

The chain uses TRBV4-2 and TRBJ2-1; either TRBD1 or TRBD2 may fit D (5 bases each). Trimming took off 0 bases at V and 4 bases at J, with 13 bases between the two ends. The CDR3 contains 16 residues. CDR1 and CDR2 from the germline V gene are LGHNA and YNFKEQ. As DNA, the CDR3 is TGTGCCAGCAGCCAAGATCTTGGGACCTTTTACAATGAGCAGTTCTTC. Translation: CASSQDLGTFYNEQFF.

This sequence joins TRBV29-1 and TRBJ2-5, with D perhaps TRBD1 (6 bases). Germline values: CDR1 SQVTM, CDR2 ANQGSEA. Trimming pared 1 base from V and 7 bases from J, leaving 16 bases between. The CDR3 runs 14 residues. CDR3 in DNA: TGCAGCGTTGAAGGGGGGCAGGAGGTGGTGACCCAGTACTTC. Translated, it gives CSVEGGQEVVTQYF.

The V and J genes are TRBV30 and TRBJ2-7; no reliable D call. Trimming removed 2 bases at V and 0 bases at J, with 20 bases between. The length of the CDR3 is 17 residues. Germline V gene data show CDR1 as GTSNPN and CDR2 as SVGIG (reference sequence). The CDR3 is CAWSPIHAVRSSYEQYF. CDR3 in DNA: TGTGCCTGGAGTCCAATCCACGCGGTCAGGAGCTCCTACGAGCAGTACTTC.

V gene TRBV27 combines with J gene TRBJ1-1; D not certain. Germline V gene data show CDR1 as MNHEY and CDR2 as SMNVEV (reference sequence). The CDR3 is made up of 15 amino acids. Trimming removed 1 base from V and 2 bases from J, with 11 bases in between. The CDR3 bases are TGTGCCAGCAGTTTATGGGGAGGTGGAAACACTGAAGCTTTCTTT. Translating it yields CASSLWGGGNTEAFF.

The chain joins TRBV5-5 to TRBJ2-7; the match to TRBD1 covers 7 bases. Trimming removed 4 bases from V and 4 bases from J; junction bases left unmatched: 2. This CDR3 has 12 residues. Germline loops: CDR1 SGHKS, CDR2 YYEKEE (reference sequence). CDR3: CASSRDSYEQYF. The CDR3 nucleotides are TGTGCCAGCAGCCGGGACAGTTACGAGCAGTACTTC.

The chain employs TRBV4-1 and TRBJ1-2; a possible D gene is TRBD1 (5 bases). Germline V gene lookup returns CDR1 MGHRA and CDR2 YSYEKL. The CDR3 is 14 residues long. V lost 5 bases and J 5 bases, leaving 15 bases between the germline ends. Here the CDR3 DNA reads TGCGCCAGCAGCTCCCCCGGGGGGGGGTATGGCTACACCTTC. Translating gives CASSSPGGGYGYTF.